The 20 T cell receptor beta chains listed next were all sequenced from one sample in a study of blood T cell repertoires in COVID-19. Method: immunoSEQ multiplex PCR; TCRdb's copy keeps in-frame clones and lacks some. Of some 210,000 clones in the sample, approximately 88% were seen once. Sequences were obtained from PBMCs or T cells enriched from blood (not recorded which). The receptors derive from a man aged 18 to 30 with acute COVID-19.

This clone was observed a handful of times. The CDR3 DNA is TGTGCCAGTAGTATCCGACAGGGGGGCTATGAAGCTTTCTTT. This encodes CASSIRQGGYEAFF. The rearrangement uses TRBV19 and TRBJ1-1; 9 bases agree with TRBD1. CDR1 LNHDA and CDR2 SQIVND come from the germline V gene (reference sequence). After removal of 3 bases from V and 7 bases from J, the junction contained 6 bases not matched to a gene. This CDR3 spans 14 amino acids.

V is TRBV20-1 and J is TRBJ2-1; D is perhaps TRBD1 (5 bases). V lost 3 bases and J 8 bases, leaving 8 bases between the germline ends. This CDR3 has 11 amino acids. Germline lookup yields CDR1 DFQATT and CDR2 SNEGSKA (reference sequence). The CDR3 DNA reads TGCAGTGCTAGCCCCAGGGATGAGCAGTTCTTC. Its translation is CSASPRDEQFF.

The chain is built from TRBV12-3 or TRBV12-4 and TRBJ1-1; the D is unclear. CDR3 size: 11 residues. Trimming left V 6 bases short and J 10 bases short, with 12 bases between. In DNA, the CDR3 is TGTGCCAGCAGGTTCCTGGTCGGAGCTTTCTTT. Protein product: CASRFLVGAFF.

This chain joins TRBV9 and TRBJ2-7; D not resolved. Germline V gene sequence: CDR1 SGDLS, CDR2 YYNGEE. Trimming took off 3 bases at V and 0 bases at J, with 10 bases between the two ends. CDR3 length equals 14 residues. The CDR3 nucleotides are TGTGCCAGCAGCGGAAGTGGCAACTCCTACGAGCAGTACTTC. This translates into CASSGSGNSYEQYF.

V usage is TRBV4-1 and J usage is TRBJ1-2, with D unresolved. CDR1 is MGHRA and CDR2 is YSYEKL in the germline V gene. CDR3 length equals 14 residues. The V end was cut by 6 bases, the J end by 0 bases, with 11 bases between. Here the CDR3 reads CASSPQVTNYGYTF. The CDR3 DNA follows: TGCGCCAGCAGTCCTCAGGTTACTAACTATGGCTACACCTTC.

V gene TRBV4-2 combines with J gene TRBJ2-3; possibly TRBD2 for D (6 bases). CDR1 is LGHNA, CDR2 YNFKEQ, per germline. The V end was cut by 1 base, the J end by 5 bases, with 13 bases between. The CDR3 length is 15 residues. The CDR3 reads CASSQGWEEQDTQYF. CDR3 nucleotides: TGTGCCAGCAGCCAAGGGTGGGAGGAGCAAGATACGCAGTATTTT.

A few counts support this clone. V is TRBV18 and J is TRBJ2-7; a weak D match, TRBD2 (6 bases). Germline V gives CDR1 KGHSH, CDR2 LQKENI. Between the trimmed V and J ends, which lost 3 bases and 3 bases, there was a span of 21 bases. This CDR3 comprises 17 residues. CDR3 amino acids: CASSPPTLGRDFYEQYF. CDR3 coding DNA: TGTGCCAGCTCACCCCCGACTTTGGGTCGGGACTTCTACGAGCAGTACTTC.

The chain recombines TRBV27 with TRBJ1-1, with D possibly matching TRBD1 (6 bases). This CDR3 region has 14 residues. Germline V gene lookup returns CDR1 MNHEY and CDR2 SMNVEV (reference sequence). The V end lost 3 bases, the J end lost 4 bases, and 12 bases lay between the germline ends. CDR3 nucleotide sequence: TGTGCCAGCAGTTTCAGGGGTAGGGGCACTGAAGCTTTCTTT. The encoded protein is CASSFRGRGTEAFF.

This chain links TRBV28 with TRBJ2-1; 11 nucleotides match TRBD2. Looked up from germline, CDR1 is MDHEN and CDR2 is SYDVKM. This CDR3 is 14 amino acids long. V dropped 5 bases and J dropped 8; count of bases not matched to a gene: 5. The CDR3 coding sequence is TGTGCCAGCAGTGGAACTAGCGGGAGCTATGAGCAGTTCTTC. It specifies CASSGTSGSYEQFF.

The V call is TRBV19, the J call TRBJ2-7; 12 bases match TRBD1. The junction had 4 bases not matched to a gene; V was cut back by 6 bases and J by 4 bases. The CDR3 is 14 residues long. Germline lookup yields CDR1 LNHDA and CDR2 SQIVND (reference sequence). The CDR3 is CASRKGQGAYEQYF. The CDR3 DNA follows: TGTGCCAGTAGGAAGGGACAGGGGGCTTACGAGCAGTACTTC.

The V call is TRBV30, the J call TRBJ1-5; D unresolved. Germline CDR1 is GTSNPN and CDR2 is SVGIG (reference sequence). Trimming cost V 2 bases and J 3 bases, with 14 bases left between them. The CDR3 is 15 residues long. The CDR3 bases are TGTGCCTGGAGTAAACTTGAGCCCTTCAATCAGCCCCAGCATTTT. Its protein product is CAWSKLEPFNQPQHF.

This chain connects TRBV5-1 to TRBJ2-7, with 9 bases that match TRBD1. Germline CDR1 is SGHRS and CDR2 is YFSETQ. V lost 0 bases to trimming and J lost 7 bases; unmatched junction nucleotides: 5. This CDR3 contains 14 residues. CDR3 bases: TGCGCCAGCAGCTTGGTCACAGGGGGCCGGGAGCAGTACTTC. This codes for CASSLVTGGREQYF.

The gene calls are TRBV2 and TRBJ2-1; tentatively, D is TRBD1 (5 bases). This CDR3 is 17 amino acids long. CDR1 is SNHLY, CDR2 FYNNEI, per germline. V lost 4 bases and J lost 3, with 19 bases in between. As DNA, the CDR3 is TGTGCCAGCAGTGGTCGACAGTCCCTCAGAGTCTACAATGAGCAGTTCTTC. It codes for CASSGRQSLRVYNEQFF.

The gene calls are TRBV9 and TRBJ2-1; a weak D match, TRBD1 (6 bases). Trimming took 0 bases from V and 4 from J, leaving 8 bases between them. Looked up from germline, CDR1 is SGDLS and CDR2 is YYNGEE. The CDR3 is made up of 14 amino acids. The chain's CDR3 is CASSVGGQYNEQFF. CDR3 DNA: TGTGCCAGCAGCGTAGGGGGGCAGTACAATGAGCAGTTCTTC.

V gene TRBV5-1 combines with J gene TRBJ2-3; TRBD2 might be the D (6 bases). Per germline, CDR1 SGHRS and CDR2 YFSETQ. V gave up 4 bases and J gave up 0 bases, with 12 bases separating them. The CDR3 covers 15 residues. The CDR3 loop is CASSQDGGSTDTQYF. In nucleotides, the CDR3 is TGCGCCAGCAGCCAAGATGGGGGGAGCACAGATACGCAGTATTTT.

This chain uses TRBV4-2 with TRBJ1-6, with 10 bases lining up with TRBD1. CDR1 is LGHNA and CDR2 is YNFKEQ in the germline V gene. This CDR3 is built from 15 residues. The ends lost 1 base at V and 9 bases at J; junction bases unmatched: 3. The CDR3 sequence is CASSQGDRGISPLHF. CDR3 DNA: TGTGCCAGCAGCCAAGGGGACAGGGGAATTTCACCCCTCCACTTT.

This clone was observed once. V usage is TRBV28 and J usage is TRBJ2-7, with 9 positions matching TRBD2. The CDR3 runs 15 residues. The V gene end was trimmed by 4 bases and the J gene end by 2 bases; junction bases not matched to a gene: 6. Germline lookup yields CDR1 MDHEN and CDR2 SYDVKM. This CDR3 is CASSYGGRGPYEQYF. The CDR3 DNA reads TGTGCCAGCAGTTACGGCGGGAGGGGCCCCTACGAGCAGTACTTC.

V usage is TRBV28 and J usage is TRBJ2-1; the D gene is possibly TRBD2 (5 bases). This CDR3 comprises 17 residues. The V and J ends lost 7 bases and 0 bases respectively, with 19 bases between them. Germline CDR1 MDHEN, CDR2 SYDVKM. As DNA, the CDR3 is TGTGCCAGCAAGTCAGGACTGACTACGAGCTCCTACAATGAGCAGTTCTTC. Residues: CASKSGLTTSSYNEQFF.

V usage is TRBV19 and J usage is TRBJ2-7; perhaps TRBD2 as D (5 bases). This CDR3 is 15 amino acids long. Germline CDR1 LNHDA, CDR2 SQIVND (reference sequence). V shed 1 base and J shed 2 bases, with 12 bases lying between them. In DNA form, the CDR3 reads TGTGCCAGTAGTATAGGGGTAGGCGGGCCCTACGAGCAGTACTTC. It yields the protein CASSIGVGGPYEQYF. Filled out from reference TRBV19 and TRBJ2-7, the complete variable domain reads DGGITQSPKYLFRKEGQNVTLSCEQNLNHDAMYWYRQDPGQGLRLIYYSQIVNDFQKGDIAEGYSVSREKKESFPLTVTSAQKNPTAFYLCASSIGVGGPYEQYFGPGTRLTVT.

This clone was counted a single time. The chain employs TRBV5-8 and TRBJ2-7; 9 nucleotides match TRBD1. Losses at the gene ends were 5 bases for V and 3 bases for J; bases not matched to a gene: 6. Germline V gene data show CDR1 as SGHTS and CDR2 as YDEGEE. The length of the CDR3 is 14 residues. Here the CDR3 reads CASRITGQGYEQYF. CDR3 DNA: TGTGCCAGCAGGATTACGGGACAGGGCTACGAGCAGTACTTC.